This entry features one TCR beta chain sequence. V lost 5 bases and J lost 0, with 13 bases in between. Germline loops: CDR1 SQVTM, CDR2 ANQGSEA. The CDR3 consists of 14 residues. In the authors' workflow: By means of reference gene primer amplification, nucleated cell counts were estimated. Method: immunoSEQ multiplex PCR; TCRdb's copy keeps in-frame clones and lacks some. The V and J calls and clone size were taken over from that table, and D and trimming were inferred from the DNA. The table includes tens of thousands of clones, 79% detected once. The sample belongs to a study of blood T cell repertoires in COVID-19. Across the study: COVID-19 samples, acute and convalescent, were from the United States, Italy and Spain. PBMCs, B-cell-depleted T cells, or T cells were the source of the cDNA or gDNA that made up the material.

This TCR came from a man between 60 and 70 years old with active or convalescent COVID-19. What was sequenced was peripheral blood. The chain uses TRBV29-1 and TRBJ2-5; a weak D match, TRBD1 (6 bases). The CDR3 coding sequence is TGCAGCGTTAGCACAGGGCCGTACCAAGAGACCCAGTACTTC. Amino acid sequence: CSVSTGPYQETQYF. Combining the CDR3 with reference TRBV29-1 and TRBJ2-5 gives the whole variable domain SAVISQKPSRDICQRGTSLTIQCQVDSQVTMMFWYRQQPGQSLTLIATANQGSEATYESGFVIDKFPISRPNLTFSTLTVSNMSPEDSSIYLCSVSTGPYQETQYFGPGTRLLVL.